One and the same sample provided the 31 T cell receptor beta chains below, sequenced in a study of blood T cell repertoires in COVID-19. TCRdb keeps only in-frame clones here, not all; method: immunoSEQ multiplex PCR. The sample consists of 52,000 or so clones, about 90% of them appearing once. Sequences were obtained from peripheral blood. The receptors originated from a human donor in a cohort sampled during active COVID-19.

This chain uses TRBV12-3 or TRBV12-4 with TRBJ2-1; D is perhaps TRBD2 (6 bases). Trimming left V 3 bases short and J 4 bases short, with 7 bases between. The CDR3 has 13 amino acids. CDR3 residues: CASSLGGYNEQFF. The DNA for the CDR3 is TGTGCCAGCAGTTTGGGGGGATACAATGAGCAGTTCTTC.

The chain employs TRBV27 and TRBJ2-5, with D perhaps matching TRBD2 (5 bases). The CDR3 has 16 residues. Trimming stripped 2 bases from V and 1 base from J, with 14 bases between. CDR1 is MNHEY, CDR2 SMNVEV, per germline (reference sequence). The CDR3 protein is CASSLGRERLQETQYF. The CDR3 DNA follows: TGTGCCAGCAGTTTAGGGAGAGAGAGGCTCCAAGAGACCCAGTACTTC.

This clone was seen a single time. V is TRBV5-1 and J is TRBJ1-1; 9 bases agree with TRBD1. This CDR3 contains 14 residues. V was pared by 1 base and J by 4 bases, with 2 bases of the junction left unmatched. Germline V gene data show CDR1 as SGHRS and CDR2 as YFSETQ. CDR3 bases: TGCGCCAGCAGCTTGTCGACAGGGGGCACTGAAGCTTTCTTT. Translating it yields CASSLSTGGTEAFF.

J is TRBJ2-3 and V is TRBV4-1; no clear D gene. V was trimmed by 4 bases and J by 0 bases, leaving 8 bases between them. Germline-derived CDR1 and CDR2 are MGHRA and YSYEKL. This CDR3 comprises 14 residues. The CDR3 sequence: CASSPPPSTDTQYF. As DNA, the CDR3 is TGCGCCAGCAGCCCCCCTCCCAGCACAGATACGCAGTATTTT.

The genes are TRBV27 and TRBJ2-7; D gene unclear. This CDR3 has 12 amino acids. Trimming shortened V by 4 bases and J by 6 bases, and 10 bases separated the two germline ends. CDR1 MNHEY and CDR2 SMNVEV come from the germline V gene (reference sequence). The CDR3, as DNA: TGTGCCAGCAGTTCAATATCGCGCGAGCAGTACTTC. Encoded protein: CASSSISREQYF.

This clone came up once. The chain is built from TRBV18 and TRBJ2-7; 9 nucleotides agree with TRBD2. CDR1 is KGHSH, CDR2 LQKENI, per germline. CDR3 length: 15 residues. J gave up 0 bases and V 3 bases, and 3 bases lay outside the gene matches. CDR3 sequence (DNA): TGTGCCAGCTCACCTGCGGGAGGGCCCTCCTACGAGCAGTACTTC. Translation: CASSPAGGPSYEQYF.

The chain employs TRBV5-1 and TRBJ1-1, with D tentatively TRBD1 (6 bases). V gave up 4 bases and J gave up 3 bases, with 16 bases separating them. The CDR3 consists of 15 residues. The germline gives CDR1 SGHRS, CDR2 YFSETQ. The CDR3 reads CASSTLQGVHTEAFF. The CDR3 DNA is TGCGCCAGCAGCACCCTACAGGGAGTTCACACTGAAGCTTTCTTT.

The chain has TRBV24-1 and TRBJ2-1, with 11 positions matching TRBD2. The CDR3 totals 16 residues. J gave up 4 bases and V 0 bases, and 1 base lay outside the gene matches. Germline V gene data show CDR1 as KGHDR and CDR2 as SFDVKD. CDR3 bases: TGTGCCACCAGTGATTTGGGGACTAGCGGATACAATGAGCAGTTCTTC. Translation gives CATSDLGTSGYNEQFF.

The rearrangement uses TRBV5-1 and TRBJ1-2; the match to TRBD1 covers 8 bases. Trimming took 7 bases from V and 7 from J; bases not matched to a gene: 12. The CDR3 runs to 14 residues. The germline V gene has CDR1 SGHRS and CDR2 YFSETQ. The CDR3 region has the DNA TGCGCCAGCCACGAACCAGGGGGCTTAGCTGGCTACACCTTC. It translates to CASHEPGGLAGYTF.

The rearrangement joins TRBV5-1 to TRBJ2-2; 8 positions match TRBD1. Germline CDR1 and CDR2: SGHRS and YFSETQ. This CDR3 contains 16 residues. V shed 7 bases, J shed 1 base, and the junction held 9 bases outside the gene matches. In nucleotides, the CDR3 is TGCGCCAGCCGGGTCCGGGACAGGAAGAACACCGGGGAGCTGTTTTTT. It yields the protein CASRVRDRKNTGELFF.

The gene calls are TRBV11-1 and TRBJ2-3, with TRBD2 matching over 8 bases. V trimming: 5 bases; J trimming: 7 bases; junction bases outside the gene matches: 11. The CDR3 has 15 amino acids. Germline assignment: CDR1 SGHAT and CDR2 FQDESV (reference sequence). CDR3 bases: TGTGCCAGCAGCCCAGAGCGGGAGCGTGCGTATACGCAGTATTTT. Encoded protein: CASSPERERAYTQYF.

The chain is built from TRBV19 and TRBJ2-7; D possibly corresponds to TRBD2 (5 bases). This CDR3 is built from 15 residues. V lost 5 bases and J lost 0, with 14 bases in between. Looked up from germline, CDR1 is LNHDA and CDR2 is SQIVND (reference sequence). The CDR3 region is CASSVSWESSYEQYF. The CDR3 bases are TGTGCCAGTAGTGTCTCCTGGGAGAGCTCCTACGAGCAGTACTTC. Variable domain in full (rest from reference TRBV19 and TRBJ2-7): DGGITQSPKYLFRKEGQNVTLSCEQNLNHDAMYWYRQDPGQGLRLIYYSQIVNDFQKGDIAEGYSVSREKKESFPLTVTSAQKNPTAFYLCASSVSWESSYEQYFGPGTRLTVT.

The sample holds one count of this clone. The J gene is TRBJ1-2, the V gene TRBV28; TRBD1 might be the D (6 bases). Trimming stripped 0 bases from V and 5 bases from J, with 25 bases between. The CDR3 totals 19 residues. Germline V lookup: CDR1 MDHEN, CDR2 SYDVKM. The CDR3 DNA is TGTGCCAGCAGTTTATGGGGAGGGGACACCCCTCAAGGAGAATATGGCTACACCTTC. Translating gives CASSLWGGDTPQGEYGYTF.

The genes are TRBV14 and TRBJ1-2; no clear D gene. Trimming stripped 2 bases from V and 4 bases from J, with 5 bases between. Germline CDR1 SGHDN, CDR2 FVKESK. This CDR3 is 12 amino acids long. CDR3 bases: TGTGCCAGCAGCCAATCTCCCTATGGCTACACCTTC. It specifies CASSQSPYGYTF.

CDR3 residues: CASSLSGGITEAFF. The CDR3 nucleotides read TGTGCCAGCAGCTTATCAGGGGGCATAACTGAAGCTTTCTTT. This chain joins TRBV5-4 and TRBJ1-1; 8 bases fit TRBD1. The CDR3 length is 14 residues. The germline CDR1 and CDR2 sequences are SGHNT and YYREEE (reference sequence). Trimming took 2 bases from V and 5 from J; bases not matched to a gene: 5.

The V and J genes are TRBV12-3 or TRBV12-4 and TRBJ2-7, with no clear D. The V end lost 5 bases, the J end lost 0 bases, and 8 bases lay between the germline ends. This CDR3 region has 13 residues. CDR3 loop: CASSLPPSYEQYF. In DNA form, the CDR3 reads TGTGCCAGCAGTCTCCCTCCCTCCTACGAGCAGTACTTC.

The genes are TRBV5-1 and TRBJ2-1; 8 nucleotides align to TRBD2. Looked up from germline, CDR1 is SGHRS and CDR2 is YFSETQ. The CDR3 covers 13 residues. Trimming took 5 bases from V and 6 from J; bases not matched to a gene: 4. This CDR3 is CASSKRETNEQFF. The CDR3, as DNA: TGCGCCAGCAGTAAGCGGGAGACCAATGAGCAGTTCTTC.

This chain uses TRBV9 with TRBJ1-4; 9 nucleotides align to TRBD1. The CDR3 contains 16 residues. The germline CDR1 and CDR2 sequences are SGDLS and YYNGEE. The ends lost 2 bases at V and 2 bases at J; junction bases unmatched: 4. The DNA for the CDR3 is TGTGCCAGCAGCGTTGGGACAGGGAGGACTAATGAAAAACTGTTTTTT. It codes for CASSVGTGRTNEKLFF.

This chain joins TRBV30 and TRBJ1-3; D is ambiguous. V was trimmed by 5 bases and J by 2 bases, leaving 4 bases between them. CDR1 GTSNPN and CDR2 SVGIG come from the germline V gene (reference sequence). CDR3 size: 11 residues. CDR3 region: CAWPAGNTIYF. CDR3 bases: TGTGCCTGGCCAGCTGGAAACACCATATATTTT.

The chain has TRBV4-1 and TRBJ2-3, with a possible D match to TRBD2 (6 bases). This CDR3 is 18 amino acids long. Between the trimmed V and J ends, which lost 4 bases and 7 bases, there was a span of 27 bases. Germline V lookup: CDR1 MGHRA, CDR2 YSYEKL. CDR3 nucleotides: TGCGCCAGCAGCCTCACCATAGGAGCAGGAGGGCACGTATATACGCAGTATTTT. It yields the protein CASSLTIGAGGHVYTQYF.

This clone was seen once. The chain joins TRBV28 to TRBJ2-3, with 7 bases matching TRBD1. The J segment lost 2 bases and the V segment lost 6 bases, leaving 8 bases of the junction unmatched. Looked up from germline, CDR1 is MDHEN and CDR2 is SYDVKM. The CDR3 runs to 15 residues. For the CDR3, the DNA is TGTGCCAGCAGCCTATCTCAGGGGGACACAGATACGCAGTATTTT. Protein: CASSLSQGDTDTQYF.

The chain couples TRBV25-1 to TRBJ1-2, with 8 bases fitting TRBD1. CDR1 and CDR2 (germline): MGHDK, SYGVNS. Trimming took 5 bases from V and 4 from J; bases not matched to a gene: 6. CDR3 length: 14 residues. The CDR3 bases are TGTGCCAGCAGTTATACAGGGGGTTCCTATGGCTACACCTTC. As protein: CASSYTGGSYGYTF.

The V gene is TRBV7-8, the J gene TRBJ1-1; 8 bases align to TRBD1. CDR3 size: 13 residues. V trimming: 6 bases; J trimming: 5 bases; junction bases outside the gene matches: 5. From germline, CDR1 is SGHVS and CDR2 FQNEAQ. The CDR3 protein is CASRGTGGTEAFF. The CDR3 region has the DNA TGTGCCAGCAGGGGTACAGGGGGAACTGAAGCTTTCTTT.

Here the CDR3 DNA reads TGTGCCAGCAGTTACTCTTCCAGGGCGAAATACGAGCAGTACTTC. This translates into CASSYSSRAKYEQYF. This sequence joins TRBV6-5 and TRBJ2-7; perhaps TRBD1 as D (5 bases). Germline CDR1 and CDR2: MNHEY and SVGAGI. The CDR3 totals 15 residues. V was trimmed by 0 bases and J by 4 bases, leaving 13 bases between them.

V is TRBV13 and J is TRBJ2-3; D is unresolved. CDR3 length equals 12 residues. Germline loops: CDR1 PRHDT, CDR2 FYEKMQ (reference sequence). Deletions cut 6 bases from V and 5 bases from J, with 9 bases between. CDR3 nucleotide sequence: TGTGCCAGCAGTCGAAAGAGAGATACGCAGTATTTT. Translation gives CASSRKRDTQYF.

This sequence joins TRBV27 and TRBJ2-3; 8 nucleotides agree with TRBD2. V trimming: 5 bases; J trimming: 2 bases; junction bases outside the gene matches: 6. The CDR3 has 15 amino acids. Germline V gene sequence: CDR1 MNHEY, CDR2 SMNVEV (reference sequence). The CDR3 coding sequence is TGTGCCAGCAGTCCCGGACTAGCAGTCACAGATACGCAGTATTTT. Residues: CASSPGLAVTDTQYF.

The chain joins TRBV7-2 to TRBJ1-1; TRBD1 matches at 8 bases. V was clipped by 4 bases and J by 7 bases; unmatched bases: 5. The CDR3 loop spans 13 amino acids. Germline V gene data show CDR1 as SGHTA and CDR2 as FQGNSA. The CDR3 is CASSSIGQGEAFF. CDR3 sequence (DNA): TGTGCCAGCAGCTCCATTGGACAGGGTGAAGCTTTCTTT.

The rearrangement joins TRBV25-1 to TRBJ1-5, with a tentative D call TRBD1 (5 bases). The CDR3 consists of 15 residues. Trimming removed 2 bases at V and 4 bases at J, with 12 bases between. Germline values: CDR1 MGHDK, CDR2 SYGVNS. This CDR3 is CASSEGGGENQPQHF. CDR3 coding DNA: TGTGCCAGCAGTGAAGGGGGAGGGGAAAATCAGCCCCAGCATTTT. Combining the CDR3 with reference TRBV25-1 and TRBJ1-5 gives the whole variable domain EADIYQTPRYLVIGTGKKITLECSQTMGHDKMYWYQQDPGMELHLIHYSYGVNSTEKGDLSSESTVSRIRTEHFPLTLESARPSHTSQYLCASSEGGGENQPQHFGDGTRLSIL.

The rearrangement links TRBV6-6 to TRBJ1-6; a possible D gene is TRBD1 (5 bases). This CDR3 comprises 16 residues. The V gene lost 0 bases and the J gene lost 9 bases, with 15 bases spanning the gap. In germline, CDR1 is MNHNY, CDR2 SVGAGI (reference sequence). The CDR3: CASSYSSGRVRSPLHF. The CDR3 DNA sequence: TGTGCCAGCAGTTACTCATCAGGCAGGGTTCGTTCACCCCTCCACTTT.

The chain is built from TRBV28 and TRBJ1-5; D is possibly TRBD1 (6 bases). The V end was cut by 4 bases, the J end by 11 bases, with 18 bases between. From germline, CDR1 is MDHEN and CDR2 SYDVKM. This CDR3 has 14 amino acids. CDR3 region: CASSYPGGLTAQHF. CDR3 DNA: TGTGCCAGCAGTTACCCGGGGGGGCTAACGGCCCAGCATTTT.

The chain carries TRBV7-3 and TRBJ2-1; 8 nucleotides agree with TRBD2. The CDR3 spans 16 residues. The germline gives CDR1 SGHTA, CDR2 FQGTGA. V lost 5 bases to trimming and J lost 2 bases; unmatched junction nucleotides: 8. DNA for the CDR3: TGTGCCAGCAGCCAAAACAGGCGGGAGGCCTACAATGAGCAGTTCTTC. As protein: CASSQNRREAYNEQFF.